One and the same sample provided the 23 T cell receptor beta chains below, sequenced in a study of T cell changes during pregnancy in multiple sclerosis. Method: immunoSEQ multiplex PCR; TCRdb's copy keeps in-frame clones and lacks some. The top ten clones hold about 1.7% of a sample with about 56,000 clones, over 75% of them seen once. The material was peripheral blood, obtained after pregnancy. Receptors were obtained from a female donor with multiple sclerosis, enrolled in a pregnancy study.

The rearrangement links TRBV4-2 to TRBJ1-6, with 7 bases fitting TRBD1. The V gene's germline CDR1 is LGHNA and CDR2 YNFKEQ. V lost 5 bases and J lost 6; bases outside the gene matches: 13. The CDR3 totals 17 residues. The CDR3 loop reads CASSVSWAGTANSPLHF. DNA of the CDR3: TGTGCCAGCAGCGTATCGTGGGCGGGGACAGCTAATTCACCCCTCCACTTT.

This chain connects TRBV29-1 to TRBJ1-1, with D uncertain. Germline V lookup: CDR1 SQVTM, CDR2 ANQGSEA. The CDR3 consists of 11 residues. V was trimmed by 4 bases and J by 6 bases, leaving 9 bases between them. The CDR3: CSVGRLSEAFF. The CDR3, as DNA: TGCAGCGTTGGGCGGTTGTCTGAAGCTTTCTTT.

The chain carries TRBV10-3 and TRBJ2-7; 9 bases line up with TRBD2. The CDR3 covers 12 residues. Trimming took 10 bases from V and 1 from J; bases not matched to a gene: 2. Germline CDR1 is ENHRY and CDR2 is SYGVKD. CDR3 amino acids: CASGGDSYEQYF. The CDR3 DNA sequence: TGTGCCAGCGGGGGGGATTCCTACGAGCAGTACTTC.

The V gene is TRBV11-2, the J gene TRBJ1-1; the match to TRBD1 covers 7 bases. The germline V gene encodes CDR1 SGHAT and CDR2 FQNNGV. The CDR3 totals 16 residues. With 2 bases clipped from V and 1 base from J, the junction kept 7 bases outside the gene matches. The CDR3 DNA is TGTGCCAGCAGCTTAAAAGGGGGCCGGTCGAACACTGAAGCTTTCTTT. Translating gives CASSLKGGRSNTEAFF.

The chain joins TRBV11-2 to TRBJ1-6, with TRBD1 matching over 10 bases. V gave up 6 bases and J gave up 14 bases; unmatched junction bases: 16. CDR1 and CDR2 from the germline V gene are SGHAT and FQNNGV. CDR3 size: 16 residues. The CDR3 bases are TGTGCCAGCAGGCGCCCCGGGACAGGGGTATCTAGGTCCCTCCACTTT. Its protein is CASRRPGTGVSRSLHF. Complete variable domain (other parts from reference TRBV11-2 and TRBJ1-6): EAGVAQSPRYKIIEKRQSVAFWCNPISGHATLYWYQQILGQGPKLLIQFQNNGVVDDSQLPKDRFSAERLKGVDSTLKIQPAKLEDSAVYLCASRRPGTGVSRSLHFGNGTRLTVT.

The chain is built from TRBV5-5 and TRBJ2-4; possible D gene TRBD1, 5 bases. The CDR3 length is 13 residues. V shed 4 bases and J shed 5 bases, with 10 bases lying between them. Germline V gene sequence: CDR1 SGHKS, CDR2 YYEKEE (reference sequence). The CDR3 region has the DNA TGTGCCAGCAGCCCCGGACAAGAAAACATTCAGTACTTC. Translated: CASSPGQENIQYF.

The rearrangement joins TRBV9 to TRBJ2-1, with 8 bases that match TRBD1. The V gene end was trimmed by 0 bases and the J gene end by 6 bases; junction bases not matched to a gene: 2. From germline, CDR1 is SGDLS and CDR2 YYNGEE. This CDR3 is built from 14 residues. The CDR3 DNA is TGTGCCAGCAGCGTAGGGACAGGGATCAATGAGCAGTTCTTC. Amino acids: CASSVGTGINEQFF.

This chain joins TRBV2 and TRBJ2-3; 8 positions agree with TRBD2. Germline values: CDR1 SNHLY, CDR2 FYNNEI. The V and J ends lost 6 bases and 4 bases, in that order; junction bases with no gene match: 6. The CDR3 contains 14 residues. In DNA, the CDR3 is TGTGCCAGCAGGGGGAGCGGGAGCCCAGATACGCAGTATTTT. This gives the protein CASRGSGSPDTQYF.

This chain uses TRBV7-2 with TRBJ1-1; a possible D gene is TRBD1 (5 bases). The CDR3 is 15 residues long. The germline V and J ends were trimmed by 5 bases and 1 base, with 14 bases remaining between them. Per the germline V gene, CDR1 is SGHTA and CDR2 is FQGNSA. In DNA form, the CDR3 reads TGTGCCAGCAGCCAGTCATGGGGGGGGAACACTGAAGCTTTCTTT. Its protein product is CASSQSWGGNTEAFF.

This clone was recorded once. The chain links TRBV7-2 to TRBJ2-5; D is uncertain. The CDR3 has 12 residues. CDR1 and CDR2 (germline): SGHTA, FQGNSA. Trimming took off 4 bases at V and 7 bases at J, with 10 bases between the two ends. For the CDR3, the DNA is TGTGCCAGCAGCTCCCCCAGGCGGACCCAGTACTTC. Its protein is CASSSPRRTQYF.

The CDR3 loop reads CAIIRSHPGTAAFYGYTF. DNA of the CDR3: TGTGCCATCATCCGTAGCCATCCTGGGACAGCGGCTTTCTATGGCTACACCTTC. The J gene is TRBJ1-2, the V gene TRBV7-9; TRBD1 matches 7 bases. The V gene's germline CDR1 is SEHNR and CDR2 FQNEAQ (reference sequence). V gave up 10 bases and J gave up 4 bases; unmatched junction bases: 24. The CDR3 runs to 18 residues.

The V and J genes are TRBV7-6 and TRBJ2-1, with 7 nucleotides matching TRBD2. There are 16 residues in the CDR3. CDR1 is SGHVS and CDR2 is FNYEAQ in the germline V gene. V trimming: 1 base; J trimming: 3 bases; junction bases outside the gene matches: 6. CDR3 amino acids: CASSLGGGRYYNEQFF. The CDR3 DNA is TGTGCCAGCAGCTTAGGGGGGGGACGGTACTACAATGAGCAGTTCTTC.

This rearrangement joins TRBV5-1 to TRBJ1-3, with D hard to call. Trimming shortened V by 0 bases and J by 0 bases, and 10 bases separated the two germline ends. Germline assignment: CDR1 SGHRS and CDR2 YFSETQ. The CDR3 totals 16 residues. The CDR3 region has the DNA TGCGCCAGCAGCTTGGCCCCGAGCGACTCTGGAAACACCATATATTTT. This encodes CASSLAPSDSGNTIYF. Full variable domain (remainder filled in from reference TRBV5-1 and TRBJ1-3): KAGVTQTPRYLIKTRGQQVTLSCSPISGHRSVSWYQQTPGQGLQFLFEYFSETQRNKGNFPGRFSGRQFSNSRSEMNVSTLELGDSALYLCASSLAPSDSGNTIYFGEGSWLTVV.

CDR3 sequence reads: CASNVGQGKEAFF. CDR3 sequence (DNA): TGCGCCAGCAATGTGGGCCAGGGCAAAGAAGCTTTCTTT. The chain has TRBV5-1 and TRBJ1-1; perhaps TRBD1 as D (5 bases). The germline CDR1 and CDR2 sequences are SGHRS and YFSETQ. Trimming removed 6 bases at V and 8 bases at J, with 17 bases between. The CDR3 has 13 amino acids.

This clone occurred a few times. The CDR3 loop is CASSLGVQLGRAEAFF. The CDR3, as DNA: TGCGCCAGCAGCTTGGGCGTTCAATTGGGGAGAGCTGAAGCTTTCTTT. The gene calls are TRBV5-1 and TRBJ1-1; unclear D gene. Germline lookup yields CDR1 SGHRS and CDR2 YFSETQ. Trimming left V 0 bases short and J 6 bases short, with 18 bases between. CDR3 length: 16 amino acids.

This chain links TRBV30 with TRBJ1-4; unclear D gene. Germline CDR1 GTSNPN, CDR2 SVGIG (reference sequence). V was clipped by 5 bases and J by 10 bases, with 20 bases between them. CDR3 length equals 14 residues. The CDR3 nucleotides are TGTGCCTGGGGATTAGCTTTCGACGAGGGAAAACTGTTTTTT. This translates into CAWGLAFDEGKLFF.

The genes are TRBV7-2 and TRBJ1-1; 11 bases align to TRBD1. The CDR3 runs 13 residues. Germline V gene lookup returns CDR1 SGHTA and CDR2 FQGNSA. V was clipped by 4 bases and J by 10 bases; unmatched bases: 5. The CDR3 sequence: CASSSGQGVGAFF. CDR3 nucleotides: TGTGCCAGCAGCTCGGGACAGGGGGTGGGAGCTTTCTTT.

This sequence joins TRBV7-9 and TRBJ2-7, with 11 bases lining up with TRBD1. Germline V CDR1 and CDR2: SEHNR, FQNEAQ (reference sequence). This CDR3 comprises 14 residues. Germline trimming cut 5 bases from V and 5 bases from J; bases unmatched to any gene: 5. In DNA form, the CDR3 reads TGTGCCAGCAGCGAGGACAGGGGGCCCGACGAGCAGTACTTC. Translating gives CASSEDRGPDEQYF.

The chain combines TRBV6-6 with TRBJ1-5; TRBD1 matches 7 bases. Germline loops: CDR1 MNHNY, CDR2 SVGAGI (reference sequence). The CDR3 spans 15 residues. V was clipped by 6 bases and J by 6 bases; unmatched bases: 11. The CDR3 DNA reads TGTGCCAGCAGCTCCCCAGACAGGGCAGGTCAGCCCCAGCATTTT. Encoded protein: CASSSPDRAGQPQHF.

CDR3 region: CASSLSQALSSYNEQFF. The DNA for the CDR3 is TGTGCCAGCTCTCTTTCTCAGGCCTTGAGCTCCTACAATGAGCAGTTCTTC. The V and J genes are TRBV18 and TRBJ2-1, with D hard to call. V was shortened by 6 bases and J by 0 bases, with 18 bases between the two germline ends. The CDR3 length is 17 residues. The germline V gene has CDR1 KGHSH and CDR2 LQKENI.

This clone was picked up one time. The chain combines TRBV6-4 with TRBJ1-2; 12 bases are shared with TRBD1. The V and J ends lost 0 bases and 7 bases, in that order; junction bases with no gene match: 3. Germline values: CDR1 MRHNA, CDR2 SNTAGT. There are 15 residues in the CDR3. CDR3 sequence reads: CASSDSGTGGGGYTF. The CDR3 DNA reads as TGTGCCAGCAGTGACTCGGGGACAGGGGGCGGTGGCTACACCTTC.

This clone was seen only once. Written as DNA, the CDR3 is TGTGCCAGCAATCCCGGGACAGGGGACACCGGGGAGCTGTTTTTT. Translated, it gives CASNPGTGDTGELFF. This rearrangement joins TRBV6-1 to TRBJ2-2; 10 bases align to TRBD1. The CDR3 is 15 residues long. Per germline, CDR1 MNHNS and CDR2 SASEGT. V shed 7 bases and J 3 bases; nucleotides not matched to a gene: 5.

This chain uses TRBV2 with TRBJ2-6, with D unclear. From germline, CDR1 is SNHLY and CDR2 FYNNEI. V was cut by 6 bases and J by 0 bases, with 3 bases left in between. This CDR3 comprises 13 residues. CDR3 DNA sequence: TGTGCCAGCAGCTTCTCTGGGGCCAACGTCCTGACTTTC. Amino acid sequence: CASSFSGANVLTF. The variable domain in full, completed from reference TRBV2 and TRBJ2-6, reads EPEVTQTPSHQVTQMGQEVILRCVPISNHLYFYWYRQILGQKVEFLVSFYNNEISEKSEIFDDQFSVERPDGSNFTLKIRSTKLEDSAMYFCASSFSGANVLTFGAGSRLTVL.